The clone carrying this T cell receptor (beta chain) has a handful of counts. With 3 bases clipped from V and 3 bases from J, the junction kept 4 bases outside the gene matches. Germline CDR1 MDHEN, CDR2 SYDVKM. The CDR3 has 17 residues. Researchers took RNA transcripts and amplified TCR beta CDR3 regions from them. Second-round multiplex PCR came after first-round RT-PCR with HTBI primers. One entry per CDR3 protein, called by TCRdb with MiXCR from the multiplex PCR reads. The sample lists hundreds of thousands of distinct CDR3 sequences, around 21% occurring once. The sample belongs to a study of Graves' ophthalmopathy and Graves' hyperthyroidism.

The sample was peripheral blood. This receptor was obtained from a woman in her late teens or twenties with stable Graves' hyperthyroidism. V usage is TRBV28 and J usage is TRBJ2-2; TRBD2 aligns across 13 bases. CDR3 amino acids: CASSFTLAGGYTGELFF. The CDR3 DNA reads as TGTGCCAGCAGTTTTACACTAGCGGGAGGGTACACCGGGGAGCTGTTTTTT.